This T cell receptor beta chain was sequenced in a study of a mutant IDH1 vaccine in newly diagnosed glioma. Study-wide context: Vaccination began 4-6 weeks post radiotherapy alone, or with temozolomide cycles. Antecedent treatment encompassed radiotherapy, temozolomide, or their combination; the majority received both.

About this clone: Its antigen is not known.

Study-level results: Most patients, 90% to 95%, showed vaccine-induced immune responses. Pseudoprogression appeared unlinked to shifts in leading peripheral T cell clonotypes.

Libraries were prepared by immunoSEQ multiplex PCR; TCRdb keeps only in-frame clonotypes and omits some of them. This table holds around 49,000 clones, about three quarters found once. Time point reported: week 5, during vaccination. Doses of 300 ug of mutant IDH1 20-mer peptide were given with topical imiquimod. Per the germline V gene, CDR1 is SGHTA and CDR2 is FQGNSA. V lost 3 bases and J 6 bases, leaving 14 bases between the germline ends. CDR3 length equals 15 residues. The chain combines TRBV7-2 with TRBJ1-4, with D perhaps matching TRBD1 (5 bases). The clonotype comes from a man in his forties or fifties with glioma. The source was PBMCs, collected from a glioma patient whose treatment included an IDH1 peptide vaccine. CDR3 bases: TGTGCCAGCAGCTTGCTAGGCCGGGGGGATGAAAAACTGTTTTTT. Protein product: CASSLLGRGDEKLFF. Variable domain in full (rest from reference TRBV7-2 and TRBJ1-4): GAGVSQSPSNKVTEKGKDVELRCDPISGHTALYWYRQSLGQGLEFLIYFQGNSAPDKSGLPSDRFSAERTGGSVSTLTIQRTQQEDSAVYLCASSLLGRGDEKLFFGSGTQLSVL.